Included here is one TCR beta chain sequence, with context. These data belong to a study of blood T cell repertoires in COVID-19. Data came from immunoSEQ multiplex PCR; TCRdb stores just in-frame clones and leaves some out. The sample yields roughly 230,000 clones, roughly 89% seen once. Germline V gene sequence: CDR1 ENHRY, CDR2 SYGVKD. V was clipped by 2 bases and J by 4 bases, with 17 bases between them. The CDR3 has 17 amino acids. The sample taken for sequencing was peripheral blood. The chain employs TRBV10-3 and TRBJ2-2; D may be TRBD1 (6 bases). The receptor comes from a woman aged 40 to 50 who had recovered from COVID-19. CDR3 DNA sequence: TGTGCCATCAGTGAGCAAACAAGGGGGTCTTTCACCGGGGAGCTGTTTTTT. It yields the protein CAISEQTRGSFTGELFF.